This T cell receptor beta chain is from a study of shared clonotypes between healthy human individuals. Study in general: Each donor's CD8 memory used one plate, CD8 naive two, each CD4 subset three. General study points: The study generally estimated greater richness for naive than memory subsets. Large depth notwithstanding, sorted-subset sequencing proved incomplete by rarefaction.

Produced via immunoSEQ multiplex PCR; TCRdb's table is partial and in-frame only. Of 2 million to 2.5 million clones in the sample, approximately 95% are singletons; the top ten hold about 0.39%. Of note for this clone: Its specificity is not known.

The TCR comes from a man aged 18 to 30 in good health. Some clones in this sample may be carry-over from other donors' samples. The specimen sequenced was naive CD4+ T cells from PBMCs. Subset indicated: CD45RA+ positively selected.

The chain's CDR3 is CASSLGQPSPGGNEKLFF. CDR3 DNA: TGTGCCAGCAGCTTAGGCCAGCCATCCCCAGGCGGAAATGAAAAACTGTTTTTT. This sequence joins TRBV7-9 and TRBJ1-4, with D unresolved. The CDR3 runs 18 residues. V was trimmed by 1 base and J by 5 bases, leaving 20 bases between them. Per the germline V gene, CDR1 is SEHNR and CDR2 is FQNEAQ (reference sequence).